This is a list of T cell receptor beta chains from one sample in a study of blood T cells in healthy people across ages. TCRdb used MiXCR to reprocess the 5' RACE reads, holding one entry per CDR3 protein. There are fewer than 1.5 million distinct CDR3 sequences in the sample; 40% to 50% occur only once, and approximately 7.9% lies in the top ten. Sequenced material: blood. These receptors were taken from a young woman in good health. The CDR3 runs from the conserved cysteine through the conserved F or W. The D gene is left open where the match is weak. A row's size may be missing; if present it is once, few, many or a size class.

J gene,D gene,clone size,V gene,CDR3 protein,CDR3 DNA
TRBJ2-3,TRBD2,-,TRBV27,CASGAGGHRTDTQYF,TGTGCCAGCGGAGCGGGGGGGCACCGCACAGATACGCAGTATTTT
TRBJ2-7,-,-,TRBV20-1,CSAKVGSYEQYF,TGCAGTGCTAAAGTAGGGTCCTACGAGCAGTACTTC
TRBJ1-2,-,-,TRBV7-9,CASSLAPDRSDGYTF,TGTGCCAGCAGCTTAGCTCCCGACAGGTCGGATGGCTACACCTTC
TRBJ1-2,-,-,TRBV6-6,CASSAISMCGYTF,TGTGCCAGCAGTGCCATATCTATGTGCGGCTACACCTTC
TRBJ2-5,TRBD2,-,TRBV2,CASWTQASAGGLETQYF,TGTGCCAGCTGGACCCAGGCATCGGCGGGAGGTTTAGAGACCCAGTACTTC
TRBJ2-7,-,-,TRBV3-1,CASSQDLLGAITYEQYF,TGTGCCAGCAGCCAAGATCTATTGGGGGCCATTACCTACGAGCAGTACTTC
TRBJ2-5,-,few,TRBV20-1,CSARVPPRETQYF,TGCAGTGCTAGAGTCCCCCCCAGGGAGACCCAGTACTTC
TRBJ2-3,TRBD1,-,TRBV7-2,CASSSQGANADTQYF,TGTGCCAGCAGCTCACAGGGGGCTAATGCAGATACGCAGTATTTT
TRBJ2-7,-,-,TRBV4-2,CASSEEALAYEQYF,TGTGCCAGCAGCGAAGAGGCCTTGGCGTACGAGCAGTACTTC
TRBJ2-1,-,once,TRBV20-1,CSARPQNEQFF,TGCAGTGCTCGGCCCCAGAATGAGCAGTTCTTC
TRBJ2-5,TRBD1,-,TRBV3-1,CASSQPGTGEETQYF,TGTGCCAGCAGCCAGCCCGGGACAGGAGAAGAGACCCAGTACTTC
TRBJ1-6,TRBD1,-,TRBV6-5,CASTQGRKPLHF,TGTGCCAGCACACAGGGGAGGAAACCCCTCCACTTT
TRBJ2-7,TRBD2,-,TRBV20-1,CSAGLARGSEQYF,TGCAGTGCTGGACTAGCAAGAGGAAGCGAGCAGTACTTC
TRBJ1-1,-,-,TRBV20-1,CSASPGPFF,TGCAGTGCTAGTCCAGGCCCTTTCTTT
TRBJ2-1,TRBD1,few,TRBV12-3/TRBV12-4,CATNGQGWYEQFF,TGTGCCACCAACGGACAGGGTTGGTATGAGCAGTTCTTC
TRBJ2-5,-,-,TRBV24-1,CATSDFVGKETQYF,TGTGCCACCAGTGATTTTGTGGGGAAAGAGACCCAGTACTTC
TRBJ2-7,TRBD2,few,TRBV20-1,CSAKLAGAGYEQYF,TGCAGTGCTAAACTAGCGGGAGCTGGGTACGAGCAGTACTTC
TRBJ1-2,-,-,TRBV27,CASSSSTEVYGYTF,TGTGCCAGCAGCTCTTCGACGGAGGTCTATGGCTACACCTTC
TRBJ2-5,-,-,TRBV3-1,CASSSRGGASGAQYF,TGTGCCAGCAGCTCGCGAGGTGGCGCCTCGGGGGCCCAGTACTTC
TRBJ2-5,-,-,TRBV20-1,CSARDPLVETQYF,TGCAGTGCTAGAGATCCCTTAGTAGAGACCCAGTACTTC
TRBJ2-3,-,few,TRBV28,CASQQEGTDTQYF,TGTGCCAGCCAACAGGAGGGCACAGATACGCAGTATTTT
TRBJ1-1,TRBD1,few,TRBV12-3/TRBV12-4,CASSREGALNTEAFF,TGTGCCAGCAGTCGGGAGGGGGCCTTGAACACTGAAGCTTTCTTT
TRBJ2-7,TRBD2,-,TRBV7-2,CASSPEGLAGDEQYF,TGTGCCAGCAGCCCAGAGGGACTAGCGGGAGACGAGCAGTACTTC
TRBJ2-2,-,-,TRBV20-1,CSARRPGQNTGELFF,TGCAGTGCTAGACGACCGGGGCAGAACACCGGGGAGCTGTTTTTT
TRBJ2-3,TRBD2,-,TRBV5-1,CASSFISGGTDTQYF,TGCGCCAGCAGCTTCATCAGCGGGGGCACAGATACGCAGTATTTT